These T cell receptor beta chains were read from a single sample in a study of metastatic and nonmetastatic thyroid tumors. Through MiXCR, TCRdb re-clonotyped the PCR reads. This repertoire shows 75,000 to 100,000 clones, roughly 13% found once; its top ten account for 11%. Sequenced sample: blood. Receptors were obtained from a female donor with papillary thyroid cancer or a benign thyroid nodule (not recorded which). Some clones in this sample may be carry-over from other donors' samples. CDR3s leave out the opening cysteine and the closing phenylalanine or tryptophan.

J: TRBJ1-5; V: TRBV19; CDR3: ASSIPSRGNQPQH
J: TRBJ2-1; V: TRBV2; CDR3: ASRKTPGSSTYNEQF
J: TRBJ2-7; V: TRBV6-1; CDR3: ASSNENIYEQY
J: TRBJ2-3; V: TRBV7-2; CDR3: ASSLRASGPSTDTQY
J: TRBJ1-2; V: TRBV6-1; CDR3: ASSPDRGYGYT
J: TRBJ2-3; V: TRBV12-3/TRBV12-4; CDR3: ASSLYPVSTDTQY
J: TRBJ1-5; V: TRBV6-1; CDR3: ASKQGGPQPQH
J: TRBJ2-1; V: TRBV7-2; CDR3: ASSLWDSNNEQF
J: TRBJ1-4; V: TRBV7-8; CDR3: ASLPFGATNEKLF
J: TRBJ2-7; V: TRBV27; CDR3: ASSFYRESDQC
J: TRBJ2-4; V: TRBV11-1; CDR3: ASSFPPQGAGLAKNIQY
J: TRBJ1-5; V: TRBV28; CDR3: ASISPLQGWTQSAPQH
J: TRBJ2-7; V: TRBV27; CDR3: ASSAGTGSSYEQY
J: TRBJ2-7; V: TRBV7-2; CDR3: ASSPGTWDYEQY
J: TRBJ1-2; V: TRBV5-6; CDR3: ASSWDREVWGYT
J: TRBJ2-1; V: TRBV30; CDR3: AWSVVVPDEQF
J: TRBJ2-7; V: TRBV20-1; CDR3: SASSFDRFNYEQY
J: TRBJ2-2; V: TRBV20-1; CDR3: SASTGYTGELF
J: TRBJ2-1; V: TRBV28; CDR3: ASSWTSGSSEQF
J: TRBJ1-2; V: TRBV28; CDR3: ATIHGSYYGYT
J: TRBJ2-1; V: TRBV9; CDR3: ASSVLGSSGRNEQF
J: TRBJ2-1; V: TRBV19; CDR3: ASSIDGQHYNEQF
J: TRBJ1-2; V: TRBV19; CDR3: ASSTDRGLNYGYT
J: TRBJ1-2; V: TRBV4-2; CDR3: ASSQDRQGAGGYT
J: TRBJ2-5; V: TRBV27; CDR3: ASRRTGGVAETQY
J: TRBJ2-1; V: TRBV9; CDR3: ASSPTSRNQNEQF
J: TRBJ2-2; V: TRBV24-1; CDR3: VTSAGAHGTGELF
J: TRBJ1-1; V: TRBV4-3; CDR3: ASSQDRGSDTEAF
J: TRBJ2-4; V: TRBV4-2; CDR3: ASSPRTGISSLAKNIQY
J: TRBJ2-4; V: TRBV7-2; CDR3: ASSKEGTNLAKNIQY
J: TRBJ1-6; V: TRBV28; CDR3: AISRRGPAPLNSPLH
J: TRBJ2-2; V: TRBV7-9; CDR3: ASVPGQGGAGELF
J: TRBJ2-1; V: TRBV20-1; CDR3: SARDASGAEQF
J: TRBJ2-7; V: TRBV2; CDR3: ASSDWEMQY
J: TRBJ1-5; V: TRBV29-1; CDR3: GVSLGPNQPQH
J: TRBJ2-3; V: TRBV12-3/TRBV12-4; CDR3: ASSFRLAGDGDTQY
J: TRBJ1-1; V: TRBV19; CDR3: ASSLNGGRTEAF
J: TRBJ2-7; V: TRBV5-4; CDR3: ASSAGLAGVGEQY
J: TRBJ2-5; V: TRBV27; CDR3: ASSFVAGGLQETQY
J: TRBJ2-3; V: TRBV7-3; CDR3: ASSDTGTVPSDTQY
J: TRBJ2-1; V: TRBV12-3/TRBV12-4; CDR3: ASRTSGRTSEQF
J: TRBJ2-3; V: TRBV5-1; CDR3: ASSLIQGTDTQY
J: TRBJ1-4; V: TRBV20-1; CDR3: SAKANEPGTGGEKLF
J: TRBJ1-5; V: TRBV28; CDR3: ASSLGGGVKLPYPQH
J: TRBJ1-5; V: TRBV20-1; CDR3: SARFLEWTGENQPQH
J: TRBJ1-6; V: TRBV6-2/TRBV6-3; CDR3: ASSYVQGYSPLH
J: TRBJ1-6; V: TRBV27; CDR3: ASSLSQGPNSPLH
J: TRBJ1-2; V: TRBV6-2/TRBV6-3; CDR3: ASRTSGNYGYT
J: TRBJ2-1; V: TRBV9; CDR3: ASSPLGTSGPEQF
J: TRBJ2-7; V: TRBV10-3; CDR3: AISGTGYEQY
J: TRBJ2-7; V: TRBV19; CDR3: ASSIAASVDEQY
J: TRBJ2-2; V: TRBV7-2; CDR3: ASRGHGAGTWELF